Detailed here is one T cell receptor (beta chain). Its target is not known. The CDR3 loop spans 14 amino acids. Trimming stripped 0 bases from V and 8 bases from J, with 11 bases between. The germline V gene encodes CDR1 SGHNT and CDR2 YYREEE (reference sequence). Stated time point: patch test 1, 2 weeks after DPC sensitization. The sample's treatment: therapeutic diphenylcyclopropenone sensitization with weekly scalp DPC. TCRdb used MiXCR to reprocess the RACE reads, holding one entry per CDR3 protein. Of roughly 190,000 distinct CDR3 sequences in the sample, 20% to 25% are singletons; the top ten hold under 7.5%. The data stem from a study of human T cells and chemical hapten exposure. Study context: Diphenylcyclopropenone doses were given weekly to the scalps of patients across the roughly 25-week study.

Broader study findings: The donors suffered from alopecia, so their immune response may not match that of healthy people.

The sequences come from whole blood, collected in connection with sensitization to the hapten diphenylcyclopropenone (DPC). The TCR sequence derives from a woman aged 45-65 years with alopecia areata. Some clones in this sample may be carry-over from other donors' samples. The chain is built from TRBV5-4 and TRBJ1-4; no clear D gene. The CDR3 loop reads CASSLEREGEKLFF. CDR3 nucleotides: TGTGCCAGCAGCTTGGAGCGGGAGGGCGAAAAACTGTTTTTT.